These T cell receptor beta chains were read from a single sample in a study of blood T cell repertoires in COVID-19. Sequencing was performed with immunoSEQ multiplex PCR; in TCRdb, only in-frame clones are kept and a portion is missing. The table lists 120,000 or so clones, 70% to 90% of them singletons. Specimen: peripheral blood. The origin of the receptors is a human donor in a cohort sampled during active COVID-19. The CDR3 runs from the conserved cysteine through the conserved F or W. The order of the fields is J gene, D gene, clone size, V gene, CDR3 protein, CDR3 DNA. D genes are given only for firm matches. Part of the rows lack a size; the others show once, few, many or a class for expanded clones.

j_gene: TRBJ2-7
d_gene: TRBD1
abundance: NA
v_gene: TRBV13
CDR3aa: CASSPEAGTDNYEQYF
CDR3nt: TGTGCCAGCAGCCCCGAAGCAGGGACAGATAACTACGAGCAGTACTTC

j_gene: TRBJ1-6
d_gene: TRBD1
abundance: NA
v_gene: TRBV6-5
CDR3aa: CASSYYRTGGSPLHF
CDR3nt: TGTGCCAGCAGTTACTATCGGACAGGGGGTTCACCCCTCCACTTT

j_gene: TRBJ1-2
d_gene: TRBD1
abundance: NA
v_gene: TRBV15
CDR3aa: CATSSKDRSSNYGYTF
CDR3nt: TGTGCCACCAGCAGCAAGGACAGGTCCTCAAACTATGGCTACACCTTC

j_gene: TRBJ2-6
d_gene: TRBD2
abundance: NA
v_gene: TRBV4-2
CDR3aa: CASSPEPGGVGSGANVLTF
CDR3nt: TGTGCCAGCAGCCCAGAACCGGGGGGGGTTGGGTCTGGGGCCAACGTCCTGACTTTC

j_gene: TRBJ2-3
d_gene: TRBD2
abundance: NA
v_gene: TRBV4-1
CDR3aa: CASSQVSGSSGDTQYF
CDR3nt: TGCGCCAGCAGCCAAGTTAGCGGGAGCAGTGGAGATACGCAGTATTTT

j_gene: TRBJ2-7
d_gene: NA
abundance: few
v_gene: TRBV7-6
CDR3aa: CASSPTAYEQYF
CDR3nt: TGTGCCAGCAGCCCGACTGCCTACGAGCAGTACTTC

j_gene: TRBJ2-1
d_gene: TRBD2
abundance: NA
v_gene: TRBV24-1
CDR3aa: CATSDLQAGLAGREQFF
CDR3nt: TGTGCCACCAGTGATTTGCAGGCGGGACTAGCGGGACGGGAGCAGTTCTTC

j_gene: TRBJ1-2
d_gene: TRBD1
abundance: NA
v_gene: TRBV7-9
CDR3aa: CASSLSGQGDGYTF
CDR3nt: TGTGCCAGCAGCTTAAGTGGACAGGGGGATGGCTACACCTTC

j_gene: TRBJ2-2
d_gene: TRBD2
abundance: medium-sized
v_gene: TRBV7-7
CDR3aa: CASSLTGTSVPTGELFF
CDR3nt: TGTGCTAGCAGCTTGACCGGGACTAGCGTACCCACCGGGGAGCTGTTTTTT

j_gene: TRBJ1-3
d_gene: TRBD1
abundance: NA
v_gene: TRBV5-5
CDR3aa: CASSFTGEDTIYF
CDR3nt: TGTGCCAGCAGCTTCACAGGGGAGGACACCATATATTTT

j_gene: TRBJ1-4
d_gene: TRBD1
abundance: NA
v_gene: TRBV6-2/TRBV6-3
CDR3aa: CASSLYRGATNEKLFF
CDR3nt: TGTGCCAGCAGTTTGTACAGGGGTGCAACTAATGAAAAACTGTTTTTT

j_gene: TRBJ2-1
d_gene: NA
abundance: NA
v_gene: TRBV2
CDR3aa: CASSVTSEQFF
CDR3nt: TGTGCCAGCAGTGTTACATCGGAGCAGTTCTTC

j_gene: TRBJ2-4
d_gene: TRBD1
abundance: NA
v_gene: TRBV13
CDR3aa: CASSPTGQGPENIQYF
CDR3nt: TGTGCCAGCAGCCCCACGGGACAGGGTCCTGAAAACATTCAGTACTTC

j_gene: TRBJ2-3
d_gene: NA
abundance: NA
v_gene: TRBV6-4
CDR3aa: CASSDSGGAADTQYF
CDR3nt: TGTGCCAGCAGTGACTCCGGAGGGGCCGCAGATACGCAGTATTTT

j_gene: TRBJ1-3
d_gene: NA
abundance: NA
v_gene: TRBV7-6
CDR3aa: CASSLVTTASGNTIYF
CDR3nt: TGTGCCAGCAGCTTAGTTACGACAGCCTCTGGAAACACCATATATTTT

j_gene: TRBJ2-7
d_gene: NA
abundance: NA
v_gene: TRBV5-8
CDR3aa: CASSRATLLLSYEQYF
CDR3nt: TGTGCCAGCAGCCGCGCGACATTGCTACTCTCCTACGAGCAGTACTTC

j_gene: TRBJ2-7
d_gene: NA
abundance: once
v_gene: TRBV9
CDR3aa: CASSVAGNRNYEQYF
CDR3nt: TGTGCCAGCAGCGTAGCTGGGAACAGGAACTACGAGCAGTACTTC

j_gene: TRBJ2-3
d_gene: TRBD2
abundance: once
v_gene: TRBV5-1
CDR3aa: CASSLGTPGGADTQYF
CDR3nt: TGCGCCAGCAGCTTGGGTACCCCGGGGGGGGCAGATACGCAGTATTTT

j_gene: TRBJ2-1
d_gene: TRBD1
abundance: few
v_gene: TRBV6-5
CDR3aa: CASSSGTGYNEQFF
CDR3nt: TGTGCCAGCAGCTCCGGGACAGGCTACAATGAGCAGTTCTTC

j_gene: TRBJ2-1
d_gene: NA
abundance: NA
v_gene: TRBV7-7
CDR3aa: CASSRGLWPDNEQFF
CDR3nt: TGTGCTAGCAGCCGGGGACTTTGGCCTGACAATGAGCAGTTCTTC

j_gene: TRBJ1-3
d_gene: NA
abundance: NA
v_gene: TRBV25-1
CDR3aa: CASKEPGNTIYF
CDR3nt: TGTGCCAGCAAAGAGCCTGGAAACACCATATATTTT

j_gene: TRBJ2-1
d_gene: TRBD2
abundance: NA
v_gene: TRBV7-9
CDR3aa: CASSFGGVEQFF
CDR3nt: TGTGCCAGCAGCTTTGGGGGGGTTGAGCAGTTCTTC